The rows below give T cell receptor beta chains drawn from one sample of a study of blood T cell repertoires in COVID-19. Some clones are missing from TCRdb's copy, which holds only in-frame ones; the method was immunoSEQ multiplex PCR. The table has some 49,000 clones, approximately 95% seen once; the top ten hold roughly 1%. The sample consisted of peripheral blood. The origin of the receptors is a man aged 55 to 69 with COVID-19, enrolled during active disease. Both conserved end residues are part of each CDR3. The D gene is left open where the match is weak. Clone size is not always given. Where it is, it says once, few, many or a class for expanded clones.

d_call | j_call | clone_size | v_call | cdr3_nt | cdr3_aa
- | TRBJ2-7 | - | TRBV28 | TGTGCCAGCAGCGCCCGAGGGCAGGGGTGGCGCTTC | CASSARGQGWRF
TRBD2 | TRBJ2-4 | - | TRBV19 | TGTGCCAGTAGAACCGGGACTAGCGGGGGCCTTTCCGGGGCCAAAAACATTCAGTACTTC | CASRTGTSGGLSGAKNIQYF
TRBD2 | TRBJ2-1 | - | TRBV2 | TGTGCCAGCGAAGGACTAGCGGGAGTGGAGCAGTTCTTC | CASEGLAGVEQFF
TRBD2 | TRBJ2-1 | once | TRBV5-8 | TGTGCCAGCAGCCCCCCGGCTAGCGGGAACTACAATGAGCAGTTCTTC | CASSPPASGNYNEQFF
- | TRBJ1-6 | - | TRBV5-1 | TGCGCCAGCAGCGTGACAGGCTATAATTCACCCCTCCACTTT | CASSVTGYNSPLHF
TRBD1 | TRBJ2-7 | once | TRBV5-1 | TGCGCCAGCAGCTTAACCGGGACAGCAACCTACGAGCAGTACTTC | CASSLTGTATYEQYF
- | TRBJ2-1 | - | TRBV10-2 | TGCGCCAGCATCTTAGGGGAGGCCTATGAGCAGTTCTTC | CASILGEAYEQFF
TRBD1 | TRBJ1-1 | - | TRBV18 | TGTGCCAGCTCACCCAAGACAGGGGGTTCTGAAGCTTTCTTT | CASSPKTGGSEAFF
- | TRBJ2-5 | - | TRBV21-1 | TGTGCCAGCAGCGCGACAGGATTAGAGGAGACCCAGTACTTC | CASSATGLEETQYF
- | TRBJ1-5 | - | TRBV6-4 | TGTGCCAGCAGAGAGATACACTCGGGAGGGTGTGGGGACCTTGATCAGCCCCAGCATTTT | CASREIHSGGCGDLDQPQHF
- | TRBJ2-7 | - | TRBV21-1 | TGTGCCAGCAGCAAGGAACCGACCGGGACTAGCGGGGATTCGAGAGGTCGCGAGCAGTACTTC | CASSKEPTGTSGDSRGREQYF
- | TRBJ2-1 | - | TRBV20-1 | TGCAGTGCTGAAAGGGGTGAGCAGTTCTTC | CSAERGEQFF
- | TRBJ1-1 | - | TRBV18 | TGTGCCAGCTCACCGCGGAGTTTCCCGATGAACACTGAAGCTTTCTTT | CASSPRSFPMNTEAFF
TRBD1 | TRBJ2-3 | - | TRBV25-1 | TGTGCCAGCAGTTCCGGGACAGGGGGTCCCAGCACAGATACGCAGTATTTT | CASSSGTGGPSTDTQYF
TRBD2 | TRBJ2-1 | - | TRBV9 | TGTGCCAGCAGCGTAGGGACTAGCGCCAACAATGAGCAGTTCTTC | CASSVGTSANNEQFF
- | TRBJ1-5 | - | TRBV19 | TGTGCCAGTAGTGTACAGGTGAGGAGTCAGCCCCAGCATTTT | CASSVQVRSQPQHF
- | TRBJ1-1 | - | TRBV9 | TGTGCCAGCAGCGTCTTGGACAGCGTGAACACTGAAGCTTTCTTT | CASSVLDSVNTEAFF
TRBD1 | TRBJ1-2 | once | TRBV5-6 | TGTGCCAGCAGCTTGGGAAGGGACAGGAGTATCTATGGCTACACCTTC | CASSLGRDRSIYGYTF
- | TRBJ2-1 | - | TRBV24-1 | TGTGCCACCAGTGATTTCAACAATGAGCAGTTCTTC | CATSDFNNEQFF
TRBD2 | TRBJ2-1 | - | TRBV28 | TGTGCCAGCAGTTTCCGGACTAGCGCTTACAATGAGCAGTTCTTC | CASSFRTSAYNEQFF
TRBD1 | TRBJ1-2 | - | TRBV3-1/TRBV3-2 | TGTGCCAGCAGCCAAGACAGGGGGTACTATGGCTACACCTTC | CASSQDRGYYGYTF
- | TRBJ1-4 | - | TRBV18 | TGTGCCAGCTCACCGTCGGGGGAGGGTGGCGAAAAACTGTTTTTT | CASSPSGEGGEKLFF
TRBD1 | TRBJ1-2 | - | TRBV3-1/TRBV3-2 | TGTGCCAGCAGCCAAGTCACCGGGACAGGTGCCTATGGCTACACCTTC | CASSQVTGTGAYGYTF
TRBD1 | TRBJ1-2 | - | TRBV4-1 | TGCGCCAGCAGCCACGACCGGGACAGATACTATGGCTACACCTTC | CASSHDRDRYYGYTF
TRBD1 | TRBJ1-3 | - | TRBV19 | TGTGCCAGTAGTCCGACAGGGTCTGGAAACACCATATATTTT | CASSPTGSGNTIYF
- | TRBJ2-1 | - | TRBV28 | TGTGCCAGCAGGTATACCGGGATTAAGGAAAGCAATGAGCAGTTCTTC | CASRYTGIKESNEQFF
TRBD1 | TRBJ1-1 | - | TRBV19 | TGTGCCAGTAGTCCTGCGACAGGGGAGACTGAAGCTTTCTTT | CASSPATGETEAFF
TRBD2 | TRBJ2-2 | - | TRBV5-1 | TGCGCCAGCAGCGCACGGCCCCGGACTAGCGGGGAAACCGGGGAGCTGTTTTTT | CASSARPRTSGETGELFF
TRBD2 | TRBJ2-1 | - | TRBV10-1 | TGCGCCAGCAGTGGAGGGACTAGCGGGAGGGGGTACAATGAGCAGTTCTTC | CASSGGTSGRGYNEQFF
TRBD2 | TRBJ2-7 | - | TRBV27 | TGTGCCAGCAGTTTGGGGACTAGCGGGGCGTACGAGCAGTACTTC | CASSLGTSGAYEQYF
- | TRBJ1-2 | - | TRBV19 | TGTGCCAGTAGTATACCCGACAGTAGCGGCTACACCTTC | CASSIPDSSGYTF
TRBD1 | TRBJ1-2 | once | TRBV19 | TGTGCCAGTAGTATTTCCCCGGGGACAGGAGGAACCTATGGCTACACCTTC | CASSISPGTGGTYGYTF
TRBD2 | TRBJ2-7 | - | TRBV12-3/TRBV12-4 | TGTGCCAGCCGACTTAGCGGGAGTAGCGAGCAGTACTTC | CASRLSGSSEQYF
- | TRBJ1-1 | - | TRBV19 | TGTGCCAGTAGTTACTTTTTCGGCGCAGACATGAACACTGAAGCTTTCTTT | CASSYFFGADMNTEAFF
- | TRBJ2-5 | - | TRBV28 | TGTGCCAGCAGTTTCCCGGGCAGAGGAGAAAGGGAGCAGTACTTC | CASSFPGRGEREQYF
TRBD2 | TRBJ2-1 | - | TRBV5-1 | TGCGCCAGCAGCTTGGACACTCCTGCGACTAGCAGAAATGAGCAGTTCTTC | CASSLDTPATSRNEQFF
TRBD1 | TRBJ2-7 | - | TRBV19 | TGTGCCAGTAGTATATCGGGACAGGGGCCCTACGAGCAGTACTTC | CASSISGQGPYEQYF
TRBD2 | TRBJ2-3 | - | TRBV4-2 | TGTGCCAGCAGCCTTAGGACTAGCGGGAGTGGGTATACGCAGTATTTT | CASSLRTSGSGYTQYF
TRBD1 | TRBJ1-6 | - | TRBV5-1 | TGCGCCAGCAGCTTGGACTTGGGACAGGGGCATTCACCCCTCCACTTT | CASSLDLGQGHSPLHF
- | TRBJ1-4 | - | TRBV5-5 | TGTGCCAGCAGGTCCTCGTTACTTCCAACTAATGAAAAACTGTTTTTT | CASRSSLLPTNEKLFF
TRBD1 | TRBJ2-5 | once | TRBV25-1 | TGTGCCAGCAGCGGGGCCGGGACAGGTAAAGAGACCCAGTACTTC | CASSGAGTGKETQYF
- | TRBJ1-2 | - | TRBV5-4 | TGTGCCAGCAGCTTGGGGTCAGGGTATAACTATGGCTACACCTTC | CASSLGSGYNYGYTF
TRBD1 | TRBJ1-2 | - | TRBV30 | TGTGCCTGGGGGACAGGGCGGTATGGCTACACCTTC | CAWGTGRYGYTF
TRBD1 | TRBJ1-6 | - | TRBV30 | TGTGCCTGGAGTGAGGGGGCCGGGACAGGGAGGACACCCCTCCACTTT | CAWSEGAGTGRTPLHF
- | TRBJ2-1 | - | TRBV7-9 | TGTGCCAGCAGCTTAAGGCCGGGGAACAATGAGCAGTTCTTC | CASSLRPGNNEQFF